The clone carrying this T cell receptor (beta chain) has ten or more counts. Its antigen is not identified. At one of its ends the junction is not consistent with the germline gene, which may arise from a read error. Previously reported methods and listed TCR primers produced the bulk TCR libraries. TCRdb analysed the PCR reads with MiXCR anew, one entry per CDR3 protein. This table has around 94,000 distinct CDR3 sequences, 30% to 45% appearing once. The data stem from a study of molecular identifiers for immune sequencing clone quantification. At the level of the study: In replicates, the authors split RNA from 20,000 or 100,000 naive CD8 cells five ways and sequenced four.

Looked up from germline, CDR1 is SGHRS and CDR2 is YFSETQ. The CDR3 sequence is 12 residues long. Study-wide points: Over 98% of effector molecules, yet under 1% of naive-cell molecules, were held by clones above 20 RNA copies.

What was sequenced was naive CD8+ T cells from blood, with Jurkat cell RNA spiked in. The subset denotes: FACS-sorted CD8+CD4-CCR7+CD45RA+ naive T cells. The TCR comes from a human donor in good health. Some libraries in this study had Jurkat cell RNA spiked in. The J gene is TRBJ2-7, the V gene TRBV5-1; D is undetermined. This chain's CDR3 is CASSWEGYEQYF. Here the CDR3 DNA reads TGTGCCAGCAGCTGGGAAGGGTACGAGCAGTACTTC.